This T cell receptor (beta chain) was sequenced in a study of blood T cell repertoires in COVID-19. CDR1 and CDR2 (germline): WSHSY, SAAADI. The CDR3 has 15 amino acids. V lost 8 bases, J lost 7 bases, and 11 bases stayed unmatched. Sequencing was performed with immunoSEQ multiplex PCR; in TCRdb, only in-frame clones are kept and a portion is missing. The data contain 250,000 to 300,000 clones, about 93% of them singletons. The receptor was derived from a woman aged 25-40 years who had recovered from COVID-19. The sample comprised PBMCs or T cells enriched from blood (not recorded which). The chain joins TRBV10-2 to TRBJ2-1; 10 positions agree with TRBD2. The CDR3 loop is CASGSSGRARNEQFF. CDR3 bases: TGCGCCAGCGGAAGCAGCGGGAGGGCTCGAAATGAGCAGTTCTTC.